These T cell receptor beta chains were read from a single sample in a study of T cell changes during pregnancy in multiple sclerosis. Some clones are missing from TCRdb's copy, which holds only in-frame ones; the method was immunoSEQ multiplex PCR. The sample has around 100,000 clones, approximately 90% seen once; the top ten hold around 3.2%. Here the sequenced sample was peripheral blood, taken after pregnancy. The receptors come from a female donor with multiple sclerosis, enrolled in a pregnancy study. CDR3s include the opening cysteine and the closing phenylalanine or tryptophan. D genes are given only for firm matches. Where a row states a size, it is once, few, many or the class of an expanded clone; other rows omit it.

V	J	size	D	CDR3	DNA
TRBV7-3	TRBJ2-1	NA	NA	CASSPRTDLRWGVSYNEQFF	TGTGCCAGCAGCCCCAGGACGGACCTTAGGTGGGGAGTCTCCTACAATGAGCAGTTCTTC
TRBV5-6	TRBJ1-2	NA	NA	CASSPPGVPDYGYTF	TGTGCCAGCAGCCCCCCGGGGGTACCTGACTATGGCTACACCTTC
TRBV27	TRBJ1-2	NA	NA	CASAGPGSRANTF	TGTGCCAGCGCCGGGCCGGGTTCGAGGGCGAACACCTTC
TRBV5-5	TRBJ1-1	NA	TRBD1	CASSPGTGRMNTEAFF	TGTGCCAGCAGCCCCGGGACAGGTCGCATGAACACTGAAGCTTTCTTT
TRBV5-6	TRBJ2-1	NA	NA	CASSLVSSRYNEQFF	TGTGCCAGCAGCTTGGTGAGCTCGCGCTACAATGAGCAGTTCTTC
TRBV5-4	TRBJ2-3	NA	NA	CASSSFTDTQYF	TGTGCCAGCAGCTCGTTCACAGATACGCAGTATTTT
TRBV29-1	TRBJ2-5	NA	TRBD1	CSVATGGETQYF	TGCAGCGTTGCCACAGGGGGAGAGACCCAGTACTTC
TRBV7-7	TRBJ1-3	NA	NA	CASIEQGRGNTIYF	TGTGCTAGCATCGAACAGGGTAGAGGAAACACCATATATTTT
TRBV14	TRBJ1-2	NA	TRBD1	CASSQAGQGDYGYTF	TGTGCCAGCAGCCAAGCAGGACAGGGTGACTATGGCTACACCTTC
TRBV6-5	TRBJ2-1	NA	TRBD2	CASSYNPAGGRNEQFF	TGTGCCAGCAGTTACAATCCGGCGGGGGGGCGGAATGAGCAGTTCTTC
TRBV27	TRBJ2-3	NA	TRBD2	CASSQRLAGGTDTQYF	TGTGCCAGCAGTCAGCGACTAGCGGGGGGCACAGATACGCAGTATTTT
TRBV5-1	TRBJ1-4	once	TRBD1	CASSPGQGGTNEKLFF	TGCGCCAGCAGCCCCGGACAGGGTGGAACTAATGAAAAACTGTTTTTT
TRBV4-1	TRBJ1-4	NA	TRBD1	CASSQAPRGRSNEKLFF	TGCGCCAGCAGCCAAGCCCCCAGGGGGCGATCTAATGAAAAACTGTTTTTT
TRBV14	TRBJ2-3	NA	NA	CASSRGAHSTDTQYF	TGTGCCAGCAGTCGGGGTGCCCACAGCACAGATACGCAGTATTTT
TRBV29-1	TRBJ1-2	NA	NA	CSAWRGTIYGYTF	TGCAGCGCCTGGAGGGGTACTATCTATGGCTACACCTTC
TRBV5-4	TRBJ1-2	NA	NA	CASSTPGWVGYTF	TGTGCCAGCAGCACCCCGGGGTGGGTTGGCTACACCTTC
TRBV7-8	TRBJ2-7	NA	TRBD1	CASAPGQGQEEQYF	TGTGCCAGCGCCCCGGGACAGGGGCAAGAGGAGCAGTACTTC
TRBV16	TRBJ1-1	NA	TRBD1	CASSQRPRGSGAFF	TGTGCCAGCAGCCAGAGACCCAGGGGGAGTGGAGCTTTCTTT
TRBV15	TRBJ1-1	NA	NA	CATSREITSEAFF	TGTGCCACCAGCAGAGAGATTACCAGTGAAGCTTTCTTT
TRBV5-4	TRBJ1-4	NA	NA	CASSLRGGVATNEKLFF	TGTGCCAGCAGCTTACGTGGGGGGGTGGCTACTAATGAAAAACTGTTTTTT
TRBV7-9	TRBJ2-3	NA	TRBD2	CASSSTGTSGVIDTQYF	TGTGCCAGCAGCTCGACCGGGACTAGCGGGGTTATAGATACGCAGTATTTT
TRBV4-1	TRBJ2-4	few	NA	CASSQDGGRKYF	TGCGCCAGCAGCCAAGATGGAGGCCGAAAGTACTTC
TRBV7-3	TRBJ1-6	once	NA	CASSSVGGGNSPLHF	TGTGCCAGCAGCTCCGTCGGGGGAGGTAATTCACCCCTCCACTTT
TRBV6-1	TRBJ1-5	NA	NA	CASSEVNQPQHF	TGTGCCAGCAGTGAAGTAAATCAGCCCCAGCATTTT
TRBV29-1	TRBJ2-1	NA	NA	CSVSGQISYNEQFF	TGCAGCGTCTCAGGACAGATCTCCTACAATGAGCAGTTCTTC
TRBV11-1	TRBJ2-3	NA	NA	CASSLNSFTDTQYF	TGTGCCAGCAGCTTAAACAGTTTCACAGATACGCAGTATTTT
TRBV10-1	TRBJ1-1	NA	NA	CASSEPGQTNTEAFF	TGCGCCAGCAGTGAGCCCGGACAGACGAACACTGAAGCTTTCTTT